Reported below is one T cell receptor beta chain. Its antigen is unknown. The data were produced by immunoSEQ multiplex PCR, yet TCRdb's version contains in-frame clones alone and is incomplete. Of approximately 160,000 clones in the sample, around 90% were seen once. The data stem from a study of T cell responses to AZD1222 COVID-19 vaccine. Study as a whole: Analyses pooled second doses at about 4 or about 12 weeks.

General observations from the study: Mostly white British, mostly female donors; authors suggested clonal diversity may be underestimated. Vaccine-associated CD4 TCRs spanned spike, dominant at 160-218 and 743-854. Nearly half of unique spike-specific TCRs reportedly avoided B.1.351 and B.1.1.7 mutated regions.

Sequences were derived from peripheral blood, sampled on day 0 of AZD1222 vaccination. The clonotype originates from an adult in good health.

The CDR3 spells CASSISSGTGEKLFF. CDR3 sequence (DNA): TGTGCCAGTAGTATATCCTCCGGGACAGGGGAAAAACTGTTTTTT. The V call is TRBV19, the J call TRBJ1-4; 9 bases fit TRBD1. Trimming cost V 2 bases and J 8 bases; bases outside gene matches: 6. The CDR3 contains 15 residues. Per germline, CDR1 LNHDA and CDR2 SQIVND (reference sequence).